A single sample gave rise to the 5 T cell receptor beta chains below, sequenced in a study of T cell responses to AZD1222 COVID-19 vaccine. Libraries were prepared by immunoSEQ multiplex PCR; TCRdb keeps only in-frame clonotypes and omits some of them. The table lists 95,000 to 100,000 clones, 70% to 90% of them singletons, with about 1.5% in the top ten. The sequencing here drew on peripheral blood, taken on day 0 of AZD1222 vaccination. Source of these receptors: an adult in good health.

The CDR3 loop reads CASRPTSPRGNTQYF. The CDR3 coding sequence is TGTGCCAGCAGGCCTACCTCCCCTAGAGGGAATACGCAGTATTTT. V usage is TRBV6-5 and J usage is TRBJ2-3, with D possibly TRBD2 on 5 matching bases. The V end was cut by 6 bases, the J end by 7 bases, with 20 bases between. The length of the CDR3 is 15 residues. CDR1 is MNHEY, CDR2 SVGAGI, per germline.

The CDR3 loop is CASSQSGQGPGELFF. CDR3 bases: TGTGCCAGCTCACAATCCGGACAGGGTCCCGGGGAGCTGTTTTTT. V usage is TRBV18 and J usage is TRBJ2-2; TRBD1 matches 8 bases. This CDR3 is 15 amino acids long. Germline-derived CDR1 and CDR2 are KGHSH and LQKENI. V trimming: 4 bases; J trimming: 6 bases; junction bases outside the gene matches: 7.

The rearrangement links TRBV20-1 to TRBJ1-2; D gene unclear. The CDR3 spans 11 residues. V lost 3 bases to trimming and J lost 9 bases, with 11 bases between them. CDR1 and CDR2 (germline): DFQATT, SNEGSKA (reference sequence). The CDR3 sequence: CSAREGGSYTF. CDR3 sequence (DNA): TGCAGTGCTAGGGAGGGTGGGAGCTACACCTTC.

The chain carries TRBV5-6 and TRBJ1-5, with 9 bases identical to TRBD1. CDR3 length: 14 amino acids. Germline V lookup: CDR1 SGHDT, CDR2 YYEEEE. Germline trimming cut 4 bases from V and 9 bases from J; bases unmatched to any gene: 8. CDR3 in amino acids: CASSQGQGQWPQHF. CDR3 nucleotide sequence: TGTGCCAGCAGCCAGGGACAGGGACAGTGGCCCCAGCATTTT.

This rearrangement joins TRBV7-6 to TRBJ1-6; D is unclear. The germline V and J ends were trimmed by 0 bases and 5 bases, with 14 bases remaining between them. Germline lookup yields CDR1 SGHVS and CDR2 FNYEAQ. This CDR3 is 17 amino acids long. Written as DNA, the CDR3 is TGTGCCAGCAGCTTAGCACGGGGTGTGGGAGATAATTCACCCCTCCACTTT. This codes for CASSLARGVGDNSPLHF.